The sequence of this T cell receptor beta chain was determined in a study of spatial heterogeneity in lung cancer. Overall study context: There were, on average, more than nine raw-read appearances for each unique TCR and UMI combination.

The study tagged each TCR cDNA molecule with a unique molecular identifier. Each CDR3 protein is one row after TCRdb ran MiXCR on the 5' RACE reads. The sample has tens of thousands of distinct CDR3 sequences, approximately 20% seen once; the top ten hold about 6.6%. V was pared by 5 bases and J by 8 bases, with 10 bases of the junction left unmatched. The germline V gene encodes CDR1 PRHDT and CDR2 FYEKMQ (reference sequence). The CDR3 has 14 residues. Time point noted: sample taken at primary tumor resection. Sequencing covered unsorted whole RNA taken from tumor, nontumor lung or frozen PBMC. Patients with untreated early-stage non-small cell lung cancer, numbering approximately 79, were the donors.

Material: PBMCs, obtained at surgery. This receptor was identified in a male donor with early-stage non-small cell lung cancer. The V call is TRBV13, the J call TRBJ1-2; TRBD1 aligns across 8 bases. CDR3 loop: CASSARTGSSGYTF. CDR3 in DNA: TGTGCCAGCAGCGCCCGGACAGGGTCGAGCGGCTACACCTTC.